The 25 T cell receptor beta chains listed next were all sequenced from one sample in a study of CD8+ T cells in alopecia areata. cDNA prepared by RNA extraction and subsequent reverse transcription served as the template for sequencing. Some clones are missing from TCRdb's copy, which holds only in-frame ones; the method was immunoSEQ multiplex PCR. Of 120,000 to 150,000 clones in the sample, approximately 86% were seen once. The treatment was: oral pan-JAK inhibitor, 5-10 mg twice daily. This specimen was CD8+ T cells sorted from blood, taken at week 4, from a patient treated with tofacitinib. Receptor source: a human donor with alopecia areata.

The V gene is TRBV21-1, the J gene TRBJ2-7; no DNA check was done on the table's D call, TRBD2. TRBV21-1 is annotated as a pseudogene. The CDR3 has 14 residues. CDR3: CASIGRTGTYEQYF. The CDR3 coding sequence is TGTGCCAGCATCGGACGGACTGGCACCTACGAGCAGTACTTC.

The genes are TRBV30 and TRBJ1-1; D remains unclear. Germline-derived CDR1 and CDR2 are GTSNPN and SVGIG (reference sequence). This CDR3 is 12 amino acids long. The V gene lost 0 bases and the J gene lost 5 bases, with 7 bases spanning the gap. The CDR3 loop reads CAWSVLETEAFF. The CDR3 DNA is TGTGCCTGGAGTGTATTGGAAACTGAAGCTTTCTTT.

This chain's CDR3 is CATKGPRQGSYEQYF. The CDR3, as DNA: TGTGCCACCAAGGGCCCCCGACAGGGATCCTACGAGCAGTACTTC. V is TRBV27 and J is TRBJ2-7; TRBD1 aligns across 7 bases. Germline values: CDR1 MNHEY, CDR2 SMNVEV (reference sequence). The ends lost 10 bases at V and 1 base at J; junction bases unmatched: 13. The CDR3 is made up of 15 amino acids.

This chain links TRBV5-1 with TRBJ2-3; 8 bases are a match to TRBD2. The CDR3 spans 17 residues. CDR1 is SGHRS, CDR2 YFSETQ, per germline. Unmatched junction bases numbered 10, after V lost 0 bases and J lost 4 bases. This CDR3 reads CASSLDPTGGLSDTQYF. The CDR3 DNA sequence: TGCGCCAGCAGCTTGGATCCCACGGGAGGGTTGTCAGATACGCAGTATTTT.

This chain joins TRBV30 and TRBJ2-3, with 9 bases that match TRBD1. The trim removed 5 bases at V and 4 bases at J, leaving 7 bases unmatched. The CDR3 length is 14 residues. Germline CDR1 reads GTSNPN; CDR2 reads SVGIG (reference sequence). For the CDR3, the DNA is TGTGCCTGGTCACCGGGGACAGGGTCAGATACGCAGTATTTT. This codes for CAWSPGTGSDTQYF. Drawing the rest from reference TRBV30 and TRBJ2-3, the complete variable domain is SQTIHQWPATLVQPVGSPLSLECTVEGTSNPNLYWYRQAAGRGLQLLFYSVGIGQISSEVPQNLSASRPQDRQFILSSKKLLLSDSGFYLCAWSPGTGSDTQYFGPGTRLTVL.

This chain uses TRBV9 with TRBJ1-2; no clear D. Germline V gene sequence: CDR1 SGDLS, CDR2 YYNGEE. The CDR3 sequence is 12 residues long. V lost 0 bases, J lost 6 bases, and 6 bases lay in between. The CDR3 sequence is CASSVGGNGYTF. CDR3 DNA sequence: TGTGCCAGCAGCGTAGGAGGAAATGGCTACACCTTC.

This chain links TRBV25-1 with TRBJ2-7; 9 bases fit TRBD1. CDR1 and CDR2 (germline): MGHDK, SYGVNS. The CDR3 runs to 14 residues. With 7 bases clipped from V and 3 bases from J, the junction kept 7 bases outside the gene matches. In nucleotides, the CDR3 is TGTGCCAGCAATCGACAGGGGGGAGGCTACGAGCAGTACTTC. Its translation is CASNRQGGGYEQYF.

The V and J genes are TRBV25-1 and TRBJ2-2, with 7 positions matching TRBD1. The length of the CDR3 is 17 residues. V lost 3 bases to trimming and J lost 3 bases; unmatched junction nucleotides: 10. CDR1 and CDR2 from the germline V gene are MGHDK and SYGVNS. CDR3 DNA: TGTGCCAGCAGTGACCGAGGACAGGAGCCCTACACCGGGGAGCTGTTTTTT. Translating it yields CASSDRGQEPYTGELFF.

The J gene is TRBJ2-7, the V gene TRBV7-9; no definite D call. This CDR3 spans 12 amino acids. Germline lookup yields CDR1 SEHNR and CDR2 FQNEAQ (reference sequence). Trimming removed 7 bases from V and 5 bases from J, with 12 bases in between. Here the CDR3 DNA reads TGTGCCAGCACCAAAGAGACGGACGAGCAGTACTTC. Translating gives CASTKETDEQYF.

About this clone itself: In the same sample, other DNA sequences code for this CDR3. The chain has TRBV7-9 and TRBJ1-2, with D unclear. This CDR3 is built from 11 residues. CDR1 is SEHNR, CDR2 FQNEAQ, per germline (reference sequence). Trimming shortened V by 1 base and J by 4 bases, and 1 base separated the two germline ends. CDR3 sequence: CASSLVYGYTF. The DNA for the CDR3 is TGTGCCAGCAGCTTAGTCTATGGCTACACCTTC.

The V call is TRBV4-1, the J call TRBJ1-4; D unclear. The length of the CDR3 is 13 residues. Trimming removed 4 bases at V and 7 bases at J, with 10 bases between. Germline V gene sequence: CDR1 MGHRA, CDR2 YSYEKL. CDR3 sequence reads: CASSPGRGEKLFF. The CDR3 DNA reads TGCGCCAGCAGCCCTGGACGGGGTGAAAAACTGTTTTTT.

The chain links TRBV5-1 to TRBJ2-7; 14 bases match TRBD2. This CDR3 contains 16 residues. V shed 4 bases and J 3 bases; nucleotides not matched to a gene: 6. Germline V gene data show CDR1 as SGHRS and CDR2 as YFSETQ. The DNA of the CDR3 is TGCGCCAGCAGCCCGGGACTAGCGGGAGTAGACTACGAGCAGTACTTC. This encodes CASSPGLAGVDYEQYF.

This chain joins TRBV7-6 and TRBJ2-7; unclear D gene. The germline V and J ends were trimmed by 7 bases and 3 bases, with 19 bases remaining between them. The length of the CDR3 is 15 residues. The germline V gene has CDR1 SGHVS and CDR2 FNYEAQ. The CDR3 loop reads CASTQDVDRYYEQYF. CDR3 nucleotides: TGTGCCAGCACCCAGGACGTGGACCGATACTACGAGCAGTACTTC.

CDR3 sequence reads: CSATDSYEQYF. The CDR3 DNA is TGCAGCGCCACGGACAGCTACGAGCAGTACTTC. The chain uses TRBV29-1 and TRBJ2-7; D might be TRBD1 (6 bases). This CDR3 contains 11 residues. Germline CDR1 reads SQVTM; CDR2 reads ANQGSEA. V shed 7 bases and J shed 3 bases, with 10 bases lying between them.

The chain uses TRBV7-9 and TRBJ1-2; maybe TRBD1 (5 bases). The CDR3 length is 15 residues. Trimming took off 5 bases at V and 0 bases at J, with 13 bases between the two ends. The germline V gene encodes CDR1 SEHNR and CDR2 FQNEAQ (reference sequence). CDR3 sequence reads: CASSTTAHTNYGYTF. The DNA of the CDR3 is TGTGCCAGCAGCACGACAGCTCATACTAACTATGGCTACACCTTC.

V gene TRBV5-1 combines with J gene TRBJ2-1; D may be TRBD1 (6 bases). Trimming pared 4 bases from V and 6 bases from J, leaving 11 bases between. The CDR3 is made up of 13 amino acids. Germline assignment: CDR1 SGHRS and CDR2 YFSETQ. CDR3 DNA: TGCGCCAGCAGCCTCGGGGACACCAATGAGCAGTTCTTC. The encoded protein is CASSLGDTNEQFF.

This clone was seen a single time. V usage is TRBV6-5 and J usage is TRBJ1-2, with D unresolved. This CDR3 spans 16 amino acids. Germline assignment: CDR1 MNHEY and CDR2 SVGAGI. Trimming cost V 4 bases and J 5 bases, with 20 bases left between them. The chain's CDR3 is CASSSVSPETLYGYTF. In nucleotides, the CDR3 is TGTGCCAGCAGTTCCGTCTCCCCAGAGACTCTTTATGGCTACACCTTC.

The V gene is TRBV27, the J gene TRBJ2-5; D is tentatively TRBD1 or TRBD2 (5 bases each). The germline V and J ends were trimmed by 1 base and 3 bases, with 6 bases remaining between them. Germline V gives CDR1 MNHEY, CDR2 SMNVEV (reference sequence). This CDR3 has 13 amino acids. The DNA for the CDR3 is TGTGCCAGCAGTTTATTGGGGGAAGAGACCCAGTACTTC. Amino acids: CASSLLGEETQYF.

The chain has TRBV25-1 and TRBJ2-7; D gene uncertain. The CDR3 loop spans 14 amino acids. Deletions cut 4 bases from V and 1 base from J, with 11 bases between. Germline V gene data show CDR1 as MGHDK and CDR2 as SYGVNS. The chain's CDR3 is CASSASWLSYEQYF. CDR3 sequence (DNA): TGTGCCAGCAGTGCCTCCTGGTTATCCTACGAGCAGTACTTC.

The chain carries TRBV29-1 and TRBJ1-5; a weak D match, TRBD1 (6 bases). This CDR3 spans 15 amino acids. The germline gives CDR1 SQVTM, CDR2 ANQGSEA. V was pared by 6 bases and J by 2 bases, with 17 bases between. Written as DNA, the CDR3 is TGCAGCGTACTGGACAGTAGTTATGGCAATCAGCCCCAGCATTTT. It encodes CSVLDSSYGNQPQHF.

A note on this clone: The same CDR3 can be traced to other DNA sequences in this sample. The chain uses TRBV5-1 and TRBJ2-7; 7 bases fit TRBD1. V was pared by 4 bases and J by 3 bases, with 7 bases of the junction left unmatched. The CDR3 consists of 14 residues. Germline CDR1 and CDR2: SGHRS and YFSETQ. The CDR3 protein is CASSPRQGSYEQYF. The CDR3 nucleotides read TGCGCCAGCAGCCCCCGACAGGGAAGCTACGAGCAGTACTTC.

CDR3 loop: CASSFKEAGANVLTF. Written as DNA, the CDR3 is TGTGCCAGCAGCTTTAAGGAGGCTGGGGCCAACGTCCTGACTTTC. The chain joins TRBV5-4 to TRBJ2-6, with a possible D match to TRBD2 (5 bases). The CDR3 spans 15 residues. Germline values: CDR1 SGHNT, CDR2 YYREEE (reference sequence). Trimming pared 2 bases from V and 2 bases from J, leaving 8 bases between. The variable domain in full, with the rest retrieved from reference TRBV5-4 and TRBJ2-6, is ETGVTQSPTHLIKTRGQQVTLRCSSQSGHNTVSWYQQALGQGPQFIFQYYREEENGRGNFPPRFSGLQFPNYSSELNVNALELDDSALYLCASSFKEAGANVLTFGAGSRLTVL.

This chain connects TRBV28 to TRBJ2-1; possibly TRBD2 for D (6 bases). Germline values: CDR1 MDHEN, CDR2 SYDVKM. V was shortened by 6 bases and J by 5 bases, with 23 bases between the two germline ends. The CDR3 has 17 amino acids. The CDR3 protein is CASRFRDPGEVNNEQFF. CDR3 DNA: TGTGCCAGCAGATTTCGGGACCCGGGGGAGGTTAACAATGAGCAGTTCTTC.

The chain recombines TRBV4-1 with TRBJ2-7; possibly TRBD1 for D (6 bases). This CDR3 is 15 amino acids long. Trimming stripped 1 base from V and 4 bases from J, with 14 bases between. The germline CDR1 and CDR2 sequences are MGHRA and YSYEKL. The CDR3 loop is CASSQVVTGPYEQYF. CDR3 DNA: TGCGCCAGCAGCCAAGTTGTTACAGGGCCTTACGAGCAGTACTTC.

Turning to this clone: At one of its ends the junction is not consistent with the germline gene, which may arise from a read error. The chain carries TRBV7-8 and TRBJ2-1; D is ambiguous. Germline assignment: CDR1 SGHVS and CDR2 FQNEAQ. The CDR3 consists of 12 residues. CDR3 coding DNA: TGTGCCAGCAGCCCCGGGCTAGTGGGTATTATCTTC. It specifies CASSPGLVGIIF.